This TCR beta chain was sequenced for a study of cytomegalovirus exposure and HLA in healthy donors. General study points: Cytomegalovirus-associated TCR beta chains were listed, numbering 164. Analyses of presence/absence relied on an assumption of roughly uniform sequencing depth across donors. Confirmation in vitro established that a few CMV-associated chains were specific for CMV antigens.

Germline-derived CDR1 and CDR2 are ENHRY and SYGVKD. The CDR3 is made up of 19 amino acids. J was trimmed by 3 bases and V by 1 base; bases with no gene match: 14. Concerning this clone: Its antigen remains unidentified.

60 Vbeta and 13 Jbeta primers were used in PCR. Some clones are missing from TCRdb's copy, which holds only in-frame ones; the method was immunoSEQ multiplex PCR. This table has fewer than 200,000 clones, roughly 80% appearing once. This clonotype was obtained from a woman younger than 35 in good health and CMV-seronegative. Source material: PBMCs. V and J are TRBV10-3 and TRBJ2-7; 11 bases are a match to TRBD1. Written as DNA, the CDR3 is TGTGCCATCAGTGAGTTGGGGACAGGGGGTTTAGCGGAAAACTACGAGCAGTACTTC. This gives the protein CAISELGTGGLAENYEQYF.